This passage covers 3 T cell receptor beta chains from one sample sequenced in a study of control samples from healthy donors and cancer patients. Method: immunoSEQ multiplex PCR; TCRdb's copy keeps in-frame clones and lacks some. The data show some 150,000 clones, 94% seen once. The sequencing sample was made of blood. These receptors all come from a man aged 40-55 years in good health.

The chain couples TRBV12-3 or TRBV12-4 to TRBJ1-1; TRBD1 is a possible D gene (5 bases). CDR3 length: 13 residues. The V gene lost 2 bases and the J gene lost 10 bases, with 14 bases spanning the gap. The CDR3 nucleotides read TGTGCCAGCAGTTTAATGGGGGGTTTGGGAGCTTTCTTT. It codes for CASSLMGGLGAFF.

This clone appeared a single time. The chain links TRBV6-5 to TRBJ2-2; TRBD2 matches at 11 bases. This CDR3 has 15 amino acids. Germline lookup yields CDR1 MNHEY and CDR2 SVGAGI. V dropped 6 bases and J dropped 3; count of bases not matched to a gene: 3. Here the CDR3 DNA reads TGTGCCAGCAGCCTACTAGCGGGAGACACCGGGGAGCTGTTTTTT. Its protein is CASSLLAGDTGELFF.

The V and J genes are TRBV4-3 and TRBJ2-7, with D unresolved. The V gene lost 0 bases and the J gene lost 0 bases, with 9 bases spanning the gap. The CDR3 runs 15 residues. Per the germline V gene, CDR1 is LGHNA and CDR2 is YSLEER. The CDR3 DNA is TGCGCCAGCAGCCAAGATAGGGCGGACTCCTACGAGCAGTACTTC. Translated, it gives CASSQDRADSYEQYF.